Listed below are T cell receptor beta chains from one sample, sequenced in a study of shared clonotypes between healthy human individuals. The assay was immunoSEQ multiplex PCR, and TCRdb's table has in-frame clones only and misses some. The table has about 2 million clones, about 95% seen once. Sample: naive CD8+ T cells sorted from blood. The receptors were sampled from a man in his late teens or twenties in good health. The CDR3 runs from the conserved cysteine through the conserved F or W. Each record gives: D gene, clone size, J gene, V gene, CDR3 DNA, CDR3 protein. The D gene is left open where the match is weak. Not every row has a clone size; where given, it reads once, few, many or a size class.

>.|.|TRBJ1-1|TRBV11-1
TGTGCCAGCAGCTTAGGGGCACAGAACACTGAAGCTTTCTTT
CASSLGAQNTEAFF
>TRBD1|.|TRBJ2-7|TRBV6-5
TGTGCCAGCAGTTACTCGGGACAGGGGGCGGGCGAGCAGTACTTC
CASSYSGQGAGEQYF
>TRBD1|once|TRBJ1-2|TRBV29-1
TGCAGCGTCGATCCCGCCAGGGGGAATGGCTACACCTTC
CSVDPARGNGYTF
>.|.|TRBJ1-2|TRBV2
TGTGCCAGCAGTGAATGGTCCCAAGGGGACTATGGCTACACCTTC
CASSEWSQGDYGYTF
>TRBD1|once|TRBJ1-4|TRBV28
TGTGCCAGCACCACGACAGGGGGGGAAAAACTGTTTTTT
CASTTTGGEKLFF
>TRBD1|.|TRBJ2-1|TRBV15
TGTGCCACCAGCTGGGGCGAAGGGGGCGAAGACAATGAGCAGTTCTTC
CATSWGEGGEDNEQFF
>.|.|TRBJ2-7|TRBV27
TGTGCCAGCAGCCGGACGGCCCGCTCCTACGAGCAGTACTTC
CASSRTARSYEQYF
>.|.|TRBJ1-1|TRBV30
TGTGCCTGGAGTGTAGGTGTGAGTTCGAACACTGAAGCTTTCTTT
CAWSVGVSSNTEAFF
>.|.|TRBJ2-7|TRBV2
TGTGCCAGCAGCGCGACGACAGGTTCCCACGAGCAGTACTTC
CASSATTGSHEQYF
>.|.|TRBJ2-7|TRBV10-1
TGCGCCAGCAGTGAGTCTACAGGATACGAGCAGTACTTC
CASSESTGYEQYF
>.|.|TRBJ2-1|TRBV7-9
TGTGCCAGCAGCTCGCAGCGGGCCTCCTACAATGAGCAGTTCTTC
CASSSQRASYNEQFF
>.|.|TRBJ1-2|TRBV6-5
TGTGCCAGCAGTGCCTACGGGGGTTCCTATGGCTACACCTTC
CASSAYGGSYGYTF
>.|.|TRBJ2-7|TRBV28
TGTGCCAGCAGCTGGTCGGAAGCCTACGAGCAGTACTTC
CASSWSEAYEQYF
>TRBD1|.|TRBJ2-7|TRBV27
TGTGCCAGCAGTTTAACCCGGGACAGGGGGAACTACGAGCAGTACTTC
CASSLTRDRGNYEQYF
>.|.|TRBJ1-1|TRBV10-3
TGTGCCATCCTTGCCCCTGGGGGGGACGGTTCGGCTGAAGCTTTCTTT
CAILAPGGDGSAEAFF
>.|.|TRBJ2-5|TRBV7-7
TGTGCTAGCTGCAACCATCGGGAAGTCCAAGAGACCCAGTACTTC
CASCNHREVQETQYF
>.|.|TRBJ2-7|TRBV9
TGTGCCAGCAGCGTAGGGGGTTCCCCCTACGAGCAGTACTTC
CASSVGGSPYEQYF
>.|.|TRBJ1-5|TRBV28
TGTGCCAGCAGTTTAAGGGCATATGATAGCAATCAGCCCCAGCATTTT
CASSLRAYDSNQPQHF
>TRBD2|.|TRBJ2-5|TRBV28
TGTGCCAGCAGTGGACTAGACCTGACCCAGTACTTC
CASSGLDLTQYF
>.|.|TRBJ2-1|TRBV7-2
TGTGCCAGCAGCTTAAGCGGGCAGGAGCAGTTCTTC
CASSLSGQEQFF
>.|.|TRBJ2-2|TRBV5-4
TGTGCCAGCAGCTTGGGTCCCCCGGGAGCCGGGGAGCTGTTTTTT
CASSLGPPGAGELFF
>TRBD1|.|TRBJ2-7|TRBV11-2
TGTGCCAGCAGCGGCCGGGACAGCGACTACGAGCAGTACTTC
CASSGRDSDYEQYF
>TRBD1|.|TRBJ1-2|TRBV13
TGTGCCAGCAGCTTAGGAGGGGGCGCAGCTGGGGGCTACACCTTC
CASSLGGGAAGGYTF
>.|once|TRBJ2-4|TRBV2
TGTGCCAGCAGTGAGTGGACATCGAAAAACATTCAGTACTTC
CASSEWTSKNIQYF
>TRBD2|.|TRBJ2-1|TRBV5-4
TGTGCCAGCAGCTTGGATGGGGGGGGCTCCTACAATGAGCAGTTCTTC
CASSLDGGGSYNEQFF
>.|.|TRBJ2-6|TRBV9
TGTGCCAGCAGCAGACAGCGAACCTCTGGGGCCAACGTCCTGACTTTC
CASSRQRTSGANVLTF
>.|.|TRBJ1-3|TRBV9
TGTGCCAGCAGCGTAGATGTGGGGGGCTTTGGAAACACCATATATTTT
CASSVDVGGFGNTIYF
>.|.|TRBJ2-1|TRBV6-5
TGTGCCAGCAGTTATTCCGAGACTAACAATGAGCAGTTCTTC
CASSYSETNNEQFF
>TRBD1|.|TRBJ1-1|TRBV2
TGTGCCAGCAGTTCAAACGACCCGACGGGACAGACTGAAGCTTTCTTT
CASSSNDPTGQTEAFF
>.|.|TRBJ2-1|TRBV2
TGTGCCAGCAGTGGTTTCGGGAGTTCCTACAATGAGCAGTTCTTC
CASSGFGSSYNEQFF
>.|.|TRBJ1-1|TRBV7-3
TGTGCCAGCAGCTTAACGGGGACGCTGAACACTGAAGCTTTCTTT
CASSLTGTLNTEAFF
>.|.|TRBJ2-2|TRBV25-1
TGTGCCAGCAGTGAATATAGGCGGCAGGGCAAGAGCACCGGGGAGCTGTTTTTT
CASSEYRRQGKSTGELFF
>.|.|TRBJ1-4|TRBV4-1
TGCGCCAGCAGCGAACGACTAAAGGAAAAACTGTTTTTT
CASSERLKEKLFF
>.|.|TRBJ2-5|TRBV29-1
TGCAGCGTCGAGGACGTGGGAGGTTGGGGGCAAGAGACCCAGTACTTC
CSVEDVGGWGQETQYF
>TRBD1|.|TRBJ2-2|TRBV28
TGTGCCAGTCACAGGGGGCTAACCCCCGGGGAGCTGTTTTTT
CASHRGLTPGELFF
>.|.|TRBJ2-2|TRBV2
TGTGCCAGCAGTGCCTCCTGGGGGCTCAACACCGGGGAGCTGTTTTTT
CASSASWGLNTGELFF
>.|.|TRBJ2-1|TRBV4-1
TGCGCCAGCAGCCCCCGCCCAGGGTCTTTCTCTGAGCAGTTCTTC
CASSPRPGSFSEQFF
>.|.|TRBJ2-3|TRBV29-1
TGCAGCGTTGAATCTGCCAGCACAGATACGCAGTATTTT
CSVESASTDTQYF
>.|.|TRBJ2-7|TRBV9
TGTGCCAGCAGCGTAGACAGACGGAGCGAGCAGTACTTC
CASSVDRRSEQYF
>.|.|TRBJ1-4|TRBV5-6
TGTGCCAGCAGCTTAGGAGAGGGTGAAAAACTGTTTTTT
CASSLGEGEKLFF
>.|.|TRBJ2-7|TRBV27
TGTGCCAGCAGTTTAGCTTGGGGAGGGGGCAGATACGAGCAGTACTTC
CASSLAWGGGRYEQYF
>TRBD2|.|TRBJ2-7|TRBV28
TGTGCCAGCAGCCCTAGCGGGGAGGCCTACGAGCAGTACTTC
CASSPSGEAYEQYF
>.|.|TRBJ2-1|TRBV6-1
TGTGCCAGCAGTGTGGACGCCAGCTCCTACAATGAGCAGTTCTTC
CASSVDASSYNEQFF
>.|.|TRBJ1-2|TRBV6-5
TGTGCCAGCTGGTCGAGTGGCTACACCTTC
CASWSSGYTF
>.|.|TRBJ2-7|TRBV7-9
TGTGCCAGCACCGAGACTATAACCTACGAGCAGTACTTC
CASTETITYEQYF
>.|few|TRBJ1-6|TRBV27
TGTGCCAGCAGTTTAGGAGTCAGGGACTCACCCCTCCACTTT
CASSLGVRDSPLHF
>.|.|TRBJ2-7|TRBV5-6
TGTGCCAGCAGCCCATACGACTCCTACGAGCAGTACTTC
CASSPYDSYEQYF
>.|.|TRBJ1-1|TRBV11-2
TGTGCCAGCACCGATTCCTTATCGAGGACTGAAGCTTTCTTT
CASTDSLSRTEAFF
>.|once|TRBJ2-7|TRBV4-1
TGCGCCAGCAGCCTAAGGGAGTACTACGAGCAGTACTTC
CASSLREYYEQYF
>.|.|TRBJ1-2|TRBV5-5
TGTGCCAGCAGCTTGGGACGGACGGGATTCTATGGCTACACCTTC
CASSLGRTGFYGYTF
>.|.|TRBJ2-7|TRBV27
TGTGCCAGCAGTTTTTGGGGCGAGCAGTACTTC
CASSFWGEQYF
>.|.|TRBJ2-7|TRBV7-8
TGTGCCAGCAGCTTAAGGGGGAGAGCCTACGAGCAGTACTTC
CASSLRGRAYEQYF
>TRBD2|.|TRBJ2-1|TRBV4-3
TGCGCCAGCAGCTCACTAGCGGGAGGGGAAAATGAGCAGTTCTTC
CASSSLAGGENEQFF
>TRBD1|.|TRBJ1-1|TRBV6-6
TGTGCCAGCACCTTAGGACAGGGGGCTAAAGCTTTCTTT
CASTLGQGAKAFF
>.|.|TRBJ1-3|TRBV6-5
TGTGCCAGCAGTCCCCGGGACGGGATAAACACCATATATTTT
CASSPRDGINTIYF
>.|.|TRBJ2-3|TRBV9
TGTGCCAGCAGCGTAATAGCGGCCGGCACAGATACGCAGTATTTT
CASSVIAAGTDTQYF